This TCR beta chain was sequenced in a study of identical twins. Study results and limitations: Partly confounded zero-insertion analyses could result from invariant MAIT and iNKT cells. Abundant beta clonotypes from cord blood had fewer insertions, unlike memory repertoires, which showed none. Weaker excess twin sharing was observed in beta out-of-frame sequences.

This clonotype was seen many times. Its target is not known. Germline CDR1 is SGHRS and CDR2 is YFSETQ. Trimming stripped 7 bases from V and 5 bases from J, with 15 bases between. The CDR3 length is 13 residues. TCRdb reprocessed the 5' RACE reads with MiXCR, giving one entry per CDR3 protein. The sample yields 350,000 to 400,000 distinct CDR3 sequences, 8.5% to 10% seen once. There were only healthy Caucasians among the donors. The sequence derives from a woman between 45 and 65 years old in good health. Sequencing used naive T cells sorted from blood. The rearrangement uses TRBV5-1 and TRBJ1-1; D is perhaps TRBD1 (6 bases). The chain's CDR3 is CASRSIQGTEAFF. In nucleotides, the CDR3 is TGCGCCAGCCGAAGTATCCAGGGGACTGAAGCTTTCTTT.